This TCR beta chain was recovered during a study of blood T cell repertoires in COVID-19. Study in general: Samples taken during acute and convalescent COVID-19 were collected in the United States, Italy and Spain.

Enrolment of Seattle patients took place during active infection, and they were followed longitudinally. Produced via immunoSEQ multiplex PCR; TCRdb's table is partial and in-frame only. The sample lists around 150,000 clones, 88% seen once, with roughly 2.5% in the top ten. The CDR3 is 16 amino acids. Germline V gives CDR1 SEHNR, CDR2 FQNEAQ (reference sequence). V shed 5 bases and J shed 7 bases, with 20 bases lying between them. The J gene is TRBJ2-2, the V gene TRBV7-9, with D possibly matching TRBD1 (5 bases). The TCR comes from a human donor with COVID-19, enrolled during active disease. The donor label of this sample is uncertain. Sequencing input: peripheral blood. CDR3 protein: CASSPQGRILGGELFF. As DNA, the CDR3 is TGTGCCAGCAGCCCGCAGGGCCGCATACTTGGCGGGGAGCTGTTTTTT. Combining the CDR3 with reference TRBV7-9 and TRBJ2-2 gives the whole variable domain DTGVSQNPRHKITKRGQNVTFRCDPISEHNRLYWYRQTLGQGPEFLTYFQNEAQLEKSRLLSDRFSAERPKGSFSTLEIQRTEQGDSAMYLCASSPQGRILGGELFFGEGSRLTVL.